Each of the 5 T cell receptor beta chains below was sequenced from the same sample in a study of CD8 T cells in ankylosing spondylitis. Whole-study results and caveats: Typical of ankylosing spondylitis blood, it appeared, was a TCR beta motif of roughly eight highly homologous variants.

TCRdb re-analysed the 5' RACE reads in MiXCR, keeping a single row per CDR3 protein. This sample yields a few hundred thousand distinct CDR3 sequences, of which about a fifth are seen a single time; about a sixth belongs to the top ten. No antigen is known for these receptors. Source material: blood, either unsorted or a sorted T cell fraction (not recorded which). The receptor source for this set is a male donor with ankylosing spondylitis.

This clonotype was detected ten times or more. CDR3 DNA sequence: TGCAGTGCGAACCCTAGCGGGAGGGGGAATGAGCAGTTCTTC. Protein: CSANPSGRGNEQFF. The J gene is TRBJ2-1, the V gene TRBV20-1, with TRBD2 identical over 12 bases. The germline V gene has CDR1 DFQATT and CDR2 SNEGSKA (reference sequence). V lost 6 bases to trimming and J lost 7 bases; unmatched junction nucleotides: 7. This CDR3 region has 14 residues.

This clonotype has more than one count but fewer than ten. The CDR3 DNA follows: TGTGCCAGCAGTTCACCCGGACTAGAGCAGTACTTC. Protein sequence: CASSSPGLEQYF. This rearrangement joins TRBV6-5 to TRBJ2-7, with a possible D match to TRBD2 (6 bases). Trimming left V 4 bases short and J 7 bases short, with 11 bases between. CDR1 is MNHEY, CDR2 SVGAGI, per germline. The CDR3 has 12 amino acids.

This clonotype was found many times. The CDR3 DNA follows: TGCAGCGTCTCTTGGGATCGGGATACGCAGTATTTT. It codes for CSVSWDRDTQYF. The chain has TRBV29-1 and TRBJ2-3; D remains unclear. V shed 6 bases and J shed 6 bases, with 13 bases lying between them. Germline CDR1 is SQVTM and CDR2 is ANQGSEA. CDR3 size: 12 residues.

The sample holds many counts of this clonotype. The chain carries TRBV6-5 and TRBJ2-7, with TRBD1 matching 9 bases. Germline V gene sequence: CDR1 MNHEY, CDR2 SVGAGI. V trimming: 0 bases; J trimming: 5 bases; junction bases outside the gene matches: 5. The CDR3 runs to 15 residues. The CDR3 is CASSYSQRQGDEQYF. The CDR3 DNA follows: TGTGCCAGCAGTTACTCCCAAAGACAGGGGGACGAGCAGTACTTC.

This clonotype was recorded a few times. The rearrangement joins TRBV5-1 to TRBJ2-1; 8 nucleotides align to TRBD2. Germline CDR1 and CDR2: SGHRS and YFSETQ. The trim removed 4 bases at V and 2 bases at J, leaving 8 bases unmatched. The length of the CDR3 is 16 residues. The CDR3 region is CASSPGGERAYNEQFF. Written as DNA, the CDR3 is TGCGCCAGCAGCCCGGGGGGGGAGAGGGCCTACAATGAGCAGTTCTTC.